What follows is one T cell receptor (beta chain) and its context. As yet, its antigen is unknown. Profiled with immunoSEQ multiplex PCR; TCRdb holds only in-frame clones, not every one. Among 90,000 to 150,000 clones listed, under 95% were seen once. V was trimmed by 5 bases and J by 1 base, leaving 8 bases between them. The germline CDR1 and CDR2 sequences are SEHNR and FQNEAQ (reference sequence). The CDR3 has 13 residues. The data are from a study of T cell responses to AZD1222 COVID-19 vaccine. General study findings and limits: Spike-specific TCR breadth and depth went up after people got two AZD1222 doses. Most donors were white British and more were female, and clonal diversity was possibly underestimated.

The sequence was obtained from an adult in good health. The sample was peripheral blood, taken on day 0 of AZD1222 vaccination. The V call is TRBV7-9, the J call TRBJ1-2; a possible D gene is TRBD1 (5 bases). The CDR3 reads CASSLQGNYGYTF. The CDR3 DNA is TGTGCCAGCAGCCTTCAGGGTAACTATGGCTACACCTTC.